These T cell receptor beta chains were read from a single sample in a study of OX40 agonist ivuxolimab in advanced cancers. The protocol was immunoSEQ multiplex PCR, while the TCRdb copy is restricted to in-frame clones and leaves out a portion. The sample records over 30,000 clones, around 90% being singletons. The sample here was CD4+ or CD8+ T cells sorted from blood, taken in a trial of the OX40 agonist ivuxolimab. The receptor source for this set is an adult with an advanced solid tumor such as melanoma, head and neck, liver or kidney cancer. Both conserved end residues are part of each CDR3. Fields, in order: J gene, V gene, D gene, CDR3 protein, CDR3 DNA. The D gene is left open where the match is weak.

J: TRBJ2-4
V: TRBV18
D: TRBD1
CDR3: CASSSGTGGPLAKNIQYF
DNA: TGTGCCAGCTCCTCCGGGACAGGGGGCCCACTAGCCAAAAACATTCAGTACTTC

J: TRBJ1-1
V: TRBV19
D: NA
CDR3: CASSMMNPPRNTEAFF
DNA: TGTGCCAGTAGTATGATGAACCCCCCCAGGAACACTGAAGCTTTCTTT

J: TRBJ1-4
V: TRBV10-3
D: NA
CDR3: CASLARMGEKLFF
DNA: TGTGCCTCCTTGGCGAGGATGGGGGAAAAACTGTTTTTT

J: TRBJ2-7
V: TRBV15
D: NA
CDR3: CATSRAGLLSSYEQYF
DNA: TGTGCCACCAGCAGAGCGGGACTCTTGAGCTCCTACGAGCAGTACTTC

J: TRBJ1-4
V: TRBV5-1
D: TRBD1
CDR3: CASSFDREGEKLFF
DNA: TGCGCCAGCAGCTTCGACAGGGAAGGTGAAAAACTGTTTTTT

J: TRBJ2-3
V: TRBV13
D: TRBD2
CDR3: CASSTRTSGITDTQYF
DNA: TGTGCCAGCAGCACCCGGACTAGCGGGATCACAGATACGCAGTATTTT

J: TRBJ2-2
V: TRBV4-1
D: NA
CDR3: CASRRPGGGGELFF
DNA: TGCGCCAGCAGGCGACCCGGGGGAGGCGGGGAGCTGTTTTTT

J: TRBJ2-3
V: TRBV28
D: NA
CDR3: CASPGCPKTGDTQYF
DNA: TGTGCCAGCCCCGGATGCCCTAAAACGGGGGATACGCAGTATTTT

J: TRBJ1-5
V: TRBV6-1
D: NA
CDR3: CASSDGGGIQPQHF
DNA: TGTGCCAGCAGTGACGGAGGGGGAATTCAGCCCCAGCATTTT

J: TRBJ2-5
V: TRBV27
D: NA
CDR3: CASSPTDREGETQYF
DNA: TGTGCCAGCAGTCCCACCGACAGAGAGGGGGAGACCCAGTACTTC

J: TRBJ2-5
V: TRBV30
D: NA
CDR3: CAWSVSGVGETQYF
DNA: TGTGCCTGGAGTGTATCAGGGGTCGGAGAGACCCAGTACTTC

J: TRBJ2-3
V: TRBV11-2
D: NA
CDR3: CASSLGGSDTQYF
DNA: TGTGCCAGCAGCTTAGGAGGCTCAGATACGCAGTATTTT

J: TRBJ2-5
V: TRBV7-9
D: NA
CDR3: CASSFGSQETQYF
DNA: TGTGCCAGCAGCTTTGGATCTCAAGAGACCCAGTACTTC

J: TRBJ2-5
V: TRBV7-2
D: NA
CDR3: CASSWVQQETQYF
DNA: TGTGCCAGCAGCTGGGTCCAACAAGAGACCCAGTACTTC

J: TRBJ2-5
V: TRBV11-2
D: TRBD1
CDR3: CASSPRGTGAGETQYF
DNA: TGTGCCAGCAGCCCAAGGGGGACAGGGGCAGGAGAGACCCAGTACTTC

J: TRBJ1-4
V: TRBV4-1
D: NA
CDR3: CASSQYEGFEKLFF
DNA: TGCGCCAGCAGCCAATATGAGGGGTTTGAAAAACTGTTTTTT

J: TRBJ1-4
V: TRBV7-9
D: NA
CDR3: CASSPGRGEKLFF
DNA: TGTGCCAGCAGCCCAGGGAGAGGTGAAAAACTGTTTTTT

J: TRBJ2-6
V: TRBV12-5
D: NA
CDR3: CASGLVGFGRSGANVLTF
DNA: TGTGCTAGTGGTTTGGTAGGGTTCGGACGCTCTGGGGCCAACGTCCTGACTTTC

J: TRBJ1-1
V: TRBV7-9
D: TRBD1
CDR3: CASSPGTGGFSEAFF
DNA: TGTGCCAGCAGCCCCGGGACAGGGGGGTTTTCTGAAGCTTTCTTT

J: TRBJ2-4
V: TRBV2
D: NA
CDR3: CASAPKLGDGPNIQYF
DNA: TGTGCCAGCGCCCCAAAGCTGGGGGACGGCCCAAACATTCAGTACTTC

J: TRBJ1-4
V: TRBV7-2
D: NA
CDR3: CASSLQRSPREKLFF
DNA: TGTGCCAGCAGCCTACAGCGCAGCCCCCGGGAAAAACTGTTTTTT

J: TRBJ2-3
V: TRBV6-1
D: TRBD2
CDR3: CASSGASGIYTDTQYF
DNA: TGTGCCAGCAGTGGGGCTAGCGGGATATACACAGATACGCAGTATTTT

J: TRBJ1-1
V: TRBV2
D: NA
CDR3: CASAVRGYTEAFF
DNA: TGTGCCAGCGCGGTCAGGGGCTACACTGAAGCTTTCTTT